Below are 19 T cell receptor beta chains sequenced from a single sample in a study of blood T cell repertoires in COVID-19. Data came from immunoSEQ multiplex PCR; TCRdb stores just in-frame clones and leaves some out. The sample has about 100,000 clones; about 87% are singletons. Sequenced input: peripheral blood. The receptors come from a man aged 50-60 years with active or convalescent COVID-19.

V and J are TRBV5-1 and TRBJ2-3; no reliable D call. With 0 bases removed from V and 4 bases from J, the gap between germline ends came to 6 bases. CDR3 size: 13 residues. Per the germline V gene, CDR1 is SGHRS and CDR2 is YFSETQ. The CDR3 region is CASSLENSDTQYF. The CDR3 DNA reads TGCGCCAGCAGCTTGGAGAACTCAGATACGCAGTATTTT.

The chain links TRBV28 to TRBJ1-5; 8 positions agree with TRBD1. The trim removed 6 bases at V and 4 bases at J, leaving 8 bases unmatched. CDR3 length equals 15 residues. The germline V gene has CDR1 MDHEN and CDR2 SYDVKM. The CDR3 here is CASRIGTGANQPQHF. The CDR3 bases are TGTGCCAGCAGAATCGGGACAGGCGCAAATCAGCCCCAGCATTTT.

The genes are TRBV4-3 and TRBJ1-1; possible D gene TRBD1, 6 bases. The CDR3 extends over 17 amino acids. Trimming stripped 1 base from V and 0 bases from J, with 15 bases between. Germline V gene lookup returns CDR1 LGHNA and CDR2 YSLEER. CDR3 sequence (DNA): TGCGCCAGCAGCCAAGGTCATACAGGGAACATGAACACTGAAGCTTTCTTT. Its protein is CASSQGHTGNMNTEAFF.

The gene calls are TRBV3-1 (or the pseudogene TRBV3-2) and TRBJ2-7; D possibly corresponds to TRBD2 (5 bases). The length of the CDR3 is 12 residues. Trimming removed 6 bases at V and 7 bases at J, with 13 bases between. From germline, CDR1 is LGHDT and CDR2 YNNKEL (reference sequence). The CDR3 is CASRPPEGEQYF. In DNA, the CDR3 is TGTGCCAGCAGGCCACCTGAGGGAGAGCAGTACTTC.

The rearrangement links TRBV5-3 to TRBJ2-7; weak D call: TRBD1 (6 bases). TRBV5-3 is noted as an ORF with a role that remains uncertain. The CDR3 has 13 amino acids. Trimming pared 7 bases from V and 3 bases from J, leaving 14 bases between. CDR3 sequence: CARADRSYYEQYF. The CDR3 DNA is TGTGCCAGAGCTGACAGGAGTTACTACGAGCAGTACTTC.

DNA for the CDR3: TGTGCCAGCTCACCCTCCAGGACTGAAGCTTTCTTT. Encoded protein: CASSPSRTEAFF. The genes are TRBV18 and TRBJ1-1; D ambiguous. The V and J ends lost 3 bases and 5 bases respectively, with 7 bases between them. The germline V gene has CDR1 KGHSH and CDR2 LQKENI. This CDR3 comprises 12 residues.

This clone was observed a handful of times. The rearrangement links TRBV4-1 to TRBJ2-7; possibly TRBD1 for D (5 bases). CDR1 is MGHRA and CDR2 is YSYEKL in the germline V gene. V was pared by 1 base and J by 6 bases, with 10 bases between. This CDR3 has 13 amino acids. The DNA of the CDR3 is TGCGCCAGCAGCCAAGCAAAGGGGCTCGAGCAGTACTTC. It yields the protein CASSQAKGLEQYF.

The V and J genes are TRBV18 and TRBJ1-1, with 9 bases lining up with TRBD1. This CDR3 spans 16 amino acids. The trim removed 3 bases at V and 5 bases at J, leaving 10 bases unmatched. Germline CDR1 and CDR2: KGHSH and LQKENI. CDR3 nucleotide sequence: TGTGCCAGCTCACCGTTTCAGACAGGGGGAGAAACTGAAGCTTTCTTT. Encoded protein: CASSPFQTGGETEAFF.

The chain uses TRBV28 and TRBJ1-2; the match to TRBD1 covers 9 bases. Losses at the gene ends were 5 bases for V and 9 bases for J; bases not matched to a gene: 1. Per the germline V gene, CDR1 is MDHEN and CDR2 is SYDVKM. This CDR3 spans 11 amino acids. This chain's CDR3 is CASSGQGSYTF. Written as DNA, the CDR3 is TGTGCCAGCAGTGGACAGGGGAGCTACACCTTC.

The V and J genes are TRBV6-2 or TRBV6-3 and TRBJ2-7; possible D gene TRBD2, 6 bases. Looked up from germline, CDR1 is MNHEY and CDR2 is SVGEGT. The CDR3 runs to 13 residues. Trimming left V 5 bases short and J 5 bases short, with 13 bases between. Here the CDR3 DNA reads TGTGCCAGCAGTACGGGACTCCAAGACGAGCAGTACTTC. Encoded protein: CASSTGLQDEQYF.

The chain links TRBV6-1 to TRBJ2-1, with D perhaps matching TRBD1 (5 bases). Germline-derived CDR1 and CDR2 are MNHNS and SASEGT. The CDR3 runs to 14 residues. Trimming stripped 2 bases from V and 4 bases from J, with 9 bases between. CDR3 DNA: TGTGCCAGCAGTGAAACGGCAGGGTACAATGAGCAGTTCTTC. It encodes CASSETAGYNEQFF.

The chain couples TRBV3-1 (or the pseudogene TRBV3-2) to TRBJ1-1; 7 bases are a match to TRBD1. V shed 1 base, J shed 3 bases, and the junction held 8 bases outside the gene matches. CDR3 length equals 16 residues. In germline, CDR1 is LGHDT, CDR2 YNNKEL (reference sequence). CDR3: CASSQGGQPKYTEAFF. The DNA for the CDR3 is TGTGCCAGCAGCCAAGGGGGACAGCCAAAATACACTGAAGCTTTCTTT.

The chain couples TRBV28 to TRBJ1-2; 11 nucleotides agree with TRBD1. With 2 bases clipped from V and 5 bases from J, the junction kept 7 bases outside the gene matches. Germline values: CDR1 MDHEN, CDR2 SYDVKM. The CDR3 has 16 amino acids. CDR3 sequence: CASSLSPGTGGYGYTF. CDR3 nucleotides: TGTGCCAGCAGTTTAAGCCCAGGGACAGGGGGATATGGCTACACCTTC.

The chain employs TRBV20-1 and TRBJ2-1; 8 bases are shared with TRBD2. This CDR3 region has 11 residues. With V trimmed by 5 bases and J by 11 bases, 5 bases remained unmatched. Germline V CDR1 and CDR2: DFQATT, SNEGSKA (reference sequence). This chain's CDR3 is CSAYSSGQQFF. Written as DNA, the CDR3 is TGCAGTGCTTATTCTAGCGGGCAGCAGTTCTTC.

This clone was recorded once. The J gene is TRBJ2-1, the V gene TRBV27, with D maybe TRBD2 (6 bases). Germline CDR1 reads MNHEY; CDR2 reads SMNVEV (reference sequence). V shed 0 bases and J shed 6 bases, with 15 bases lying between them. CDR3 length equals 16 residues. The DNA for the CDR3 is TGTGCCAGCAGTTTATCGTGGCGGGAATTGGTCAATGAGCAGTTCTTC. This encodes CASSLSWRELVNEQFF.

CDR3 residues: CASRSWAGSQPQHF. CDR3 coding DNA: TGTGCCAGCAGATCTTGGGCAGGGTCTCAGCCCCAGCATTTT. The chain joins TRBV21-1 to TRBJ1-5; the DNA was not compared with TRBD1, the D call given in the table. TRBV21-1 is assigned pseudogene status. CDR3 length equals 14 residues.

The chain links TRBV2 to TRBJ2-7, with 7 bases matching TRBD2. V lost 11 bases and J lost 2; bases outside the gene matches: 9. Germline CDR1 and CDR2: SNHLY and FYNNEI. This CDR3 spans 13 amino acids. In DNA form, the CDR3 reads TGTGCCTCCCAAGGCGGGGGAGCCTACGAGCAGTACTTC. Translation gives CASQGGGAYEQYF.

V gene TRBV28 combines with J gene TRBJ2-3; D is possibly TRBD1 (7 bases). Trimming shortened V by 5 bases and J by 5 bases, and 23 bases separated the two germline ends. This CDR3 has 17 residues. The germline V gene encodes CDR1 MDHEN and CDR2 SYDVKM. This CDR3 reads CASSQGGSGALGDTQYF. Here the CDR3 DNA reads TGTGCCAGCAGTCAGGGGGGATCGGGGGCGCTGGGAGATACGCAGTATTTT. Full variable domain (outside the CDR3, taken from reference TRBV28 and TRBJ2-3): DVKVTQSSRYLVKRTGEKVFLECVQDMDHENMFWYRQDPGLGLRLIYFSYDVKMKEKGDIPEGYSVSREKKERFSLILESASTNQTSMYLCASSQGGSGALGDTQYFGPGTRLTVL.

The genes are TRBV5-4 and TRBJ2-1; a possible D gene is TRBD2 (5 bases). The CDR3 runs to 15 residues. Trimming took off 4 bases at V and 1 base at J, with 12 bases between the two ends. The germline gives CDR1 SGHNT, CDR2 YYREEE (reference sequence). CDR3 sequence: CASSTSLGSYNEQFF. Written as DNA, the CDR3 is TGTGCCAGCAGCACCTCACTAGGGTCCTACAATGAGCAGTTCTTC.